The present T cell receptor beta chain was sequenced within a study of immune evolution from preneoplasia to lung adenocarcinoma. Study findings and constraints: Clonality was highest in normal lung, lower in later-stage lesions apparently.

Worth noting for this clone: Its specificity is unknown.

Histologic diagnosis was independently verified by two lung pathologists. Measured with immunoSEQ multiplex PCR; TCRdb has only the in-frame clones, and not every one. The data show 6,000 to 8,500 clones, with roughly four fifths seen just once and 7.5% to 9.5% held by the top ten. The TCR originated in a donor of 70 years or more with lung adenocarcinoma. Some clones in this sample may be carry-over from other donors' samples. The specimen was FFPE atypical adenomatous hyperplasia tissue from the lung. The subset is: atypical adenomatous hyperplasia (AAH), lung preneoplasia.

CDR3 in DNA: TGTGCCAGCAGCCAAGGCCTCGGCAGAACCTACGAGCAGTACTTC. It translates to CASSQGLGRTYEQYF. The chain carries TRBV14 and TRBJ2-7; D call uncertain. The V end was cut by 1 base, the J end by 2 bases, with 12 bases between. The CDR3 contains 15 residues. The germline gives CDR1 SGHDN, CDR2 FVKESK.